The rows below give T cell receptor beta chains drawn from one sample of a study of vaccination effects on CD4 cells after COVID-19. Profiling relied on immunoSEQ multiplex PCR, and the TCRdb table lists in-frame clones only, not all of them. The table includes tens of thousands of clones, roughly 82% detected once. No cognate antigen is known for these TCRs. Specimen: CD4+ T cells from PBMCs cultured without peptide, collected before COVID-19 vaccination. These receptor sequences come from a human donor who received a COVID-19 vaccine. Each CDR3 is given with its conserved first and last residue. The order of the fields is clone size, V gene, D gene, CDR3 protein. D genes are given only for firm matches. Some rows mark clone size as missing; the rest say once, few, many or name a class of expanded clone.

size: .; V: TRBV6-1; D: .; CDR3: CASSEARRADFFQETQYF
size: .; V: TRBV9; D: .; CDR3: CASSEKRGVSGELFF
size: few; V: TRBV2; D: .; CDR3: CASSVDQNYGYTF
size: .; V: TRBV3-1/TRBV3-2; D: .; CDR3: CASSQGGEKLFF
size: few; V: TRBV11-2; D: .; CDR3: CASSFPQGYGYTF
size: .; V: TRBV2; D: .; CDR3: CASSWTVSNEKLFF
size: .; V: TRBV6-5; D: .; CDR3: CASSIGETEAFF
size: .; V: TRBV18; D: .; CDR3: CASSPRDVGGAEAFF
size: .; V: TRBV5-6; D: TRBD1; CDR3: CASSLGRQGVLNQPQHF
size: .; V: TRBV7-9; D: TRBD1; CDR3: CASSWTGGYRNTEAFF
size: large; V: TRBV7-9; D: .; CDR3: CASSLVVETQYF
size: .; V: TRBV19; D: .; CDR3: CASRLGSNTGELFF
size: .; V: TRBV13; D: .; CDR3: CASSLGVGSQNQPQHF
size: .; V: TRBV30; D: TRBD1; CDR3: CAWSVVRGQGPFSGNTIYF
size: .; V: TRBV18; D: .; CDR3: CASSPPINNEQFF
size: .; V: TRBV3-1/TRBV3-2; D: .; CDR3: CASSQQGSMNTEAFF
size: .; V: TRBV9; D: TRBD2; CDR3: CASSPPAGGSPDTQYF
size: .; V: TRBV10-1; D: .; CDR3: CASSESMGGYAEAFF
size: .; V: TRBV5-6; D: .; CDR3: CASSLPSGGNTEAFF
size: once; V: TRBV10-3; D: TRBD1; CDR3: CAITYTGTGPGYTF
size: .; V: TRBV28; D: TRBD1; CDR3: CASSLHRGVDTQYF
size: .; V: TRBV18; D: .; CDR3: CASSPAWGADTQYF
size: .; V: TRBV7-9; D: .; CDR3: CASSLMDATQYF
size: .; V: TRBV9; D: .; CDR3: CASSRRSGQRTDTQYF
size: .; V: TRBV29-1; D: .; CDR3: CSVARGPNTGELFF
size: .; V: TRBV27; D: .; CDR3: CASSLTAGTQYF
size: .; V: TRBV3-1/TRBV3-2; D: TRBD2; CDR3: CASGGLPPGETQYF
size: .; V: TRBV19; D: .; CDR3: CASSIRADSRETQYF
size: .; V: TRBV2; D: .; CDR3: CASSVQGGTQYF
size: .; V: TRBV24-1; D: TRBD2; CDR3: CATSDLAQGGSGELFF
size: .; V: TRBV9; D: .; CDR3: CASSVEPGGYNEQFF
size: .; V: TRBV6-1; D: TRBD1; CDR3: CASSEIPLRQGSRVSREKLFF
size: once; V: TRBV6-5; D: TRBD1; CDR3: CASTQQGSGQPQHF
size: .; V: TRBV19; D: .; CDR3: CASSIDRDPGEKLFF
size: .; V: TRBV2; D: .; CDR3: CASSEVGGPEYGYTF
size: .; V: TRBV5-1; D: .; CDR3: CASSPRPGLGNIQYF
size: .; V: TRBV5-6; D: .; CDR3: CASSLGGYGYTF
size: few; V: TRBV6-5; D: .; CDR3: CASTWGRVNQPQHF
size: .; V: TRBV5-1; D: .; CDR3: CASSLGPTGTDTQYF
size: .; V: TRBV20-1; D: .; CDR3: CSARQETQYF
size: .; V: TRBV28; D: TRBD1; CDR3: CATILQGAGNTIYF
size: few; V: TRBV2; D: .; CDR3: CASRVLHSTDTQYF
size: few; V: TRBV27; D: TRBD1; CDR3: CASSSTGYTEAFF
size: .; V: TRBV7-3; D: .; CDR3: CASSEPDKGEFGNTIYF
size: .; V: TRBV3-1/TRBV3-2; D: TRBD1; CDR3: CASSQTGTGGWSSQPQHF
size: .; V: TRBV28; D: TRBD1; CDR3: CASSHTDRAKLF